The rows below give T cell receptor beta chains drawn from one sample of a study of T cell responses to AZD1222 COVID-19 vaccine. The data were produced by immunoSEQ multiplex PCR, yet TCRdb's version contains in-frame clones alone and is incomplete. This sample has 80,000 to 90,000 clones, with 85% to 90% found just once. The starting material was peripheral blood, obtained on day 0 of MenACWY control vaccination. All receptors come from an adult in good health. CDR3s include the opening cysteine and the closing phenylalanine or tryptophan. Fields, in order: CDR3 DNA, CDR3 protein, V gene, D gene, J gene, clone size. The D gene is left open where the match is weak. Only part of the rows carry a size: once, few, many, or a class if the clone is expanded.

cdr3_nt: TGTGCCAGCACGTCGAGCGGGAGGGCCCCTGAGCAGTTCTTC
cdr3_aa: CASTSSGRAPEQFF
v_call: TRBV6-5
d_call: TRBD2
j_call: TRBJ2-1
clone_size: few

cdr3_nt: TGTGCCAGCAGCTTGGCAGGGATCGGTGAAGCTTTCTTT
cdr3_aa: CASSLAGIGEAFF
v_call: TRBV5-4
d_call: -
j_call: TRBJ1-1
clone_size: -

cdr3_nt: TGTGCCAGCAGCTTCGGCGGCCGGCTTGGGACAGATACGCAGTATTTT
cdr3_aa: CASSFGGRLGTDTQYF
v_call: TRBV11-3
d_call: -
j_call: TRBJ2-3
clone_size: -

cdr3_nt: TGTGCCAGCAGTAAAACAGGGGACGCTGAAGCTTTCTTT
cdr3_aa: CASSKTGDAEAFF
v_call: TRBV6-5
d_call: TRBD1
j_call: TRBJ1-1
clone_size: -

cdr3_nt: TGTGCCAGCAGCCTGGGGGGACAGGGGTTTGGCTACACCTTC
cdr3_aa: CASSLGGQGFGYTF
v_call: TRBV9
d_call: TRBD1
j_call: TRBJ1-2
clone_size: -

cdr3_nt: TGTGCCAGCAGCTTAGTGTGGAGTGACAGCTTGAGCTCCTACAATGAGCAGTTCTTC
cdr3_aa: CASSLVWSDSLSSYNEQFF
v_call: TRBV7-9
d_call: -
j_call: TRBJ2-1
clone_size: -

cdr3_nt: TGTGCCAGCAAAGGACCGGGACTAGTTTTTTTCTTC
cdr3_aa: CASKGPGLVFFF
v_call: TRBV6-5
d_call: TRBD2
j_call: TRBJ2-1
clone_size: few

cdr3_nt: TGTGCCAGCTCCCTCAATTCAGGGGGCGATGTACCGGCTGAAGCTTTCTTT
cdr3_aa: CASSLNSGGDVPAEAFF
v_call: TRBV18
d_call: TRBD1
j_call: TRBJ1-1
clone_size: -

cdr3_nt: TGCGCCAGCAGTCATATCGGGACAGAAGGCTCACCCCTCCACTTT
cdr3_aa: CASSHIGTEGSPLHF
v_call: TRBV4-3
d_call: TRBD1
j_call: TRBJ1-6
clone_size: -

cdr3_nt: TGCAGCGTTGAAAGTAGCGGGAGAACCTACAATGAGCAGTTCTTC
cdr3_aa: CSVESSGRTYNEQFF
v_call: TRBV29-1
d_call: TRBD2
j_call: TRBJ2-1
clone_size: -

cdr3_nt: TGTGCCGCCCGAACAGGGCTCCACTCTGGGGCCAACGTCCTGACTTTC
cdr3_aa: CAARTGLHSGANVLTF
v_call: TRBV28
d_call: -
j_call: TRBJ2-6
clone_size: -

cdr3_nt: TGTGCCTGGAGTGTACCCACGGGACAACTCTATGGCTACACCTTC
cdr3_aa: CAWSVPTGQLYGYTF
v_call: TRBV30
d_call: -
j_call: TRBJ1-2
clone_size: -

cdr3_nt: TGTGCCAGCGGGACACAGGCCTTCTATGGCTACACCTTC
cdr3_aa: CASGTQAFYGYTF
v_call: TRBV12-3/TRBV12-4
d_call: -
j_call: TRBJ1-2
clone_size: -

cdr3_nt: TGTGCCAGCAGTTACTCGCCCCGGGACACTTCCTACGAGCAGTACTTC
cdr3_aa: CASSYSPRDTSYEQYF
v_call: TRBV6-2/TRBV6-3
d_call: -
j_call: TRBJ2-7
clone_size: -

cdr3_nt: TGTGCCAGCAGCCAAGGGGGTGAGCAGTTCTTC
cdr3_aa: CASSQGGEQFF
v_call: TRBV3-1/TRBV3-2
d_call: -
j_call: TRBJ2-1
clone_size: -

cdr3_nt: TGTGCCAGCAGCTTTTGGAGCGGGGACCAAGAGACCCAGTACTTC
cdr3_aa: CASSFWSGDQETQYF
v_call: TRBV5-6
d_call: TRBD2
j_call: TRBJ2-5
clone_size: -

cdr3_nt: TGTGCCAGCAGCGGGAGCGACACCGGGGAGCTGTTTTTT
cdr3_aa: CASSGSDTGELFF
v_call: TRBV6-4
d_call: -
j_call: TRBJ2-2
clone_size: -

cdr3_nt: TGCGCCAGCCTAGGGGCGGCTCGGGCCGCTGAAGCTTTCTTT
cdr3_aa: CASLGAARAAEAFF
v_call: TRBV10-2
d_call: -
j_call: TRBJ1-1
clone_size: -

cdr3_nt: TGTGCCAGCAGCTTAGGGGCAGCCCTGGGGAACTATGGCTACACCTTC
cdr3_aa: CASSLGAALGNYGYTF
v_call: TRBV7-2
d_call: -
j_call: TRBJ1-2
clone_size: -

cdr3_nt: TGTGCCAGCAGCAGGAAGGACAGGGAGGTAATGTGGAACACTGAAGCTTTCTTT
cdr3_aa: CASSRKDREVMWNTEAFF
v_call: TRBV5-5
d_call: TRBD1
j_call: TRBJ1-1
clone_size: -

cdr3_nt: TGTGCCAGCAGCTTCGGACGATCCAATCAGCCCCAGCATTTT
cdr3_aa: CASSFGRSNQPQHF
v_call: TRBV5-6
d_call: -
j_call: TRBJ1-5
clone_size: -

cdr3_nt: TGTGCAGGGACTTTTTACAATGAGCAGTTCTTC
cdr3_aa: CAGTFYNEQFF
v_call: TRBV7-2
d_call: -
j_call: TRBJ2-1
clone_size: -

cdr3_nt: TGTGCCAGCAGTTACGTGACAGGGATAGACGAGCAGTACTTC
cdr3_aa: CASSYVTGIDEQYF
v_call: TRBV6-2/TRBV6-3
d_call: TRBD1
j_call: TRBJ2-7
clone_size: -

cdr3_nt: TGTGCCAGCAGTTCCGGGACGGCCATGAACACTGAAGCTTTCTTT
cdr3_aa: CASSSGTAMNTEAFF
v_call: TRBV28
d_call: -
j_call: TRBJ1-1
clone_size: -

cdr3_nt: TGTGCCAGCAGCTTGGGCGGCAAGAACACCGGGGAGCTGTTTTTT
cdr3_aa: CASSLGGKNTGELFF
v_call: TRBV11-3
d_call: -
j_call: TRBJ2-2
clone_size: -

cdr3_nt: TGTGCCAGCAGCCAATGGGACGGGAACACTGAAGCTTTCTTT
cdr3_aa: CASSQWDGNTEAFF
v_call: TRBV3-1/TRBV3-2
d_call: -
j_call: TRBJ1-1
clone_size: -

cdr3_nt: TGTGCCAGCAGCGTAGGGCCGGCGGTGAGCTCCTACGAGCAGTACTTC
cdr3_aa: CASSVGPAVSSYEQYF
v_call: TRBV9
d_call: -
j_call: TRBJ2-7
clone_size: -

cdr3_nt: TGTGCCAGCAGTTACTCGAGCCTAGACTATGGCTACACCTTC
cdr3_aa: CASSYSSLDYGYTF
v_call: TRBV6-5
d_call: -
j_call: TRBJ1-2
clone_size: -

cdr3_nt: TGTGCCAGCGGACAGGGGACTGGGGCCAACGTCCTGACTTTC
cdr3_aa: CASGQGTGANVLTF
v_call: TRBV5-4
d_call: TRBD1
j_call: TRBJ2-6
clone_size: once

cdr3_nt: TGTGCCAGCAGCTTGGATGCATATACGCAGTATTTT
cdr3_aa: CASSLDAYTQYF
v_call: TRBV5-8
d_call: -
j_call: TRBJ2-3
clone_size: -

cdr3_nt: TGCGCCAGCATTGCCGACAACCAAGAGACCCAGTACTTC
cdr3_aa: CASIADNQETQYF
v_call: TRBV5-1
d_call: -
j_call: TRBJ2-5
clone_size: -

cdr3_nt: TGTGCCAGCAGCTCCGGGACAGGGGTCGAGCAGTACTTC
cdr3_aa: CASSSGTGVEQYF
v_call: TRBV28
d_call: TRBD1
j_call: TRBJ2-7
clone_size: -

cdr3_nt: TGTGCCAGCAGTTACGGCACAGAGACTCCGAACACCGGGGAGCTGTTTTTT
cdr3_aa: CASSYGTETPNTGELFF
v_call: TRBV6-2/TRBV6-3
d_call: -
j_call: TRBJ2-2
clone_size: -

cdr3_nt: TGTGCCAGCAGCTTAGCGCGGCACACCTACGAGCAGTACTTC
cdr3_aa: CASSLARHTYEQYF
v_call: TRBV7-2
d_call: -
j_call: TRBJ2-7
clone_size: -

cdr3_nt: TGTGCCAGCAGTTTATCGTCCCGGCGTAGGGCGCGGGGTGCGCCCCAGCATTTT
cdr3_aa: CASSLSSRRRARGAPQHF
v_call: TRBV28
d_call: -
j_call: TRBJ1-5
clone_size: -

cdr3_nt: TGTGCCAGCAGCTCCACGAAGGGGGCTAATGAAAAACTGTTTTTT
cdr3_aa: CASSSTKGANEKLFF
v_call: TRBV28
d_call: -
j_call: TRBJ1-4
clone_size: -

cdr3_nt: TGTGCCATCAGTCTGACAAACGGTGAAGCTTTCTTT
cdr3_aa: CAISLTNGEAFF
v_call: TRBV10-3
d_call: -
j_call: TRBJ1-1
clone_size: -